These T cell receptor beta chains were read from a single sample in a study of T cell responses to AZD1222 COVID-19 vaccine. Repertoires were generated with immunoSEQ multiplex PCR, while TCRdb's copy carries only in-frame clones and drops some. The sample holds some 120,000 clones, 88% seen once. The sequenced sample was peripheral blood, obtained on day 0 of AZD1222 vaccination. These receptors originate from an adult in good health. CDR3s include the opening cysteine and the closing phenylalanine or tryptophan. Each record gives: V gene, J gene, clone size, D gene, CDR3 length, CDR3 protein, CDR3 DNA. The D gene is left open where the match is weak. Size is stated for part of the rows, as once, few or many counts, or as a class when the clone is expanded.

TRBV7-2	TRBJ2-6	NA	NA	15	CASSLDRTGANVLTF	TGTGCCAGCAGCTTAGACCGAACTGGGGCCAACGTCCTGACTTTC
TRBV25-1	TRBJ1-1	NA	TRBD1	16	CASSEIGQGYYTEAFF	TGTGCCAGCAGTGAAATCGGACAGGGGTATTACACTGAAGCTTTCTTT
TRBV7-9	TRBJ1-1	NA	NA	14	CASSLGASNTEAFF	TGTGCCAGCAGCTTAGGGGCATCGAACACTGAAGCTTTCTTT
TRBV7-9	TRBJ1-2	once	TRBD1	14	CASSWDSGNYGYTF	TGTGCCAGCAGCTGGGACAGCGGAAACTATGGCTACACCTTC
TRBV20-1	TRBJ2-7	NA	NA	11	CRAGEIYEQYF	TGCAGGGCAGGGGAAATTTACGAGCAGTACTTC
TRBV21-1	TRBJ2-7	NA	NA	16	CASNPMTGGSTYEQYF	TGTGCCAGCAATCCTATGACAGGGGGCTCAACCTACGAGCAGTACTTC
TRBV28	TRBJ2-2	once	TRBD2	15	CASSSLSGVTGELFF	TGTGCCAGCAGTTCCCTTAGCGGGGTCACCGGGGAGCTGTTTTTT
TRBV7-3	TRBJ2-1	NA	TRBD2	16	CASSLMGGGAYNEQFF	TGTGCCAGCAGCTTAATGGGCGGGGGAGCATACAATGAGCAGTTCTTC
TRBV14	TRBJ2-5	NA	NA	12	CASSQAAETQYF	TGTGCCAGCAGCCAAGCAGCTGAGACCCAGTACTTC
TRBV6-5	TRBJ1-1	NA	NA	16	CASSLQTRGRDTEAFF	TGTGCCAGCAGTTTGCAAACCCGGGGGAGGGACACTGAAGCTTTCTTT
TRBV7-9	TRBJ2-7	NA	NA	16	CASTFLASAGPNEQYF	TGTGCCAGCACCTTTTTGGCCTCGGCAGGGCCCAACGAGCAGTACTTC
TRBV25-1	TRBJ1-6	NA	NA	12	CASSDLRQKLHF	TGTGCCAGCAGTGACCTTCGACAGAAGCTCCACTTT
TRBV5-1	TRBJ2-7	NA	NA	15	CASSLAHGSSYEQYF	TGCGCCAGCAGCTTGGCCCACGGCAGCTCCTACGAGCAGTACTTC
TRBV28	TRBJ2-4	NA	NA	16	CASSVPGSGAKNIQYF	TGTGCCAGCAGTGTACCAGGGAGCGGGGCCAAAAACATTCAGTACTTC
TRBV9	TRBJ1-1	NA	NA	14	CASSVVSGNTEAFF	TGTGCCAGCAGCGTAGTATCGGGGAACACTGAAGCTTTCTTT
TRBV5-1	TRBJ1-2	NA	TRBD1	13	CASSGGQGYGYTF	TGCGCCAGCAGCGGAGGACAGGGTTATGGCTACACCTTC
TRBV9	TRBJ2-3	NA	NA	15	CASSASLGEVDTQYF	TGTGCCAGCAGCGCTTCACTGGGAGAAGTAGATACGCAGTATTTT
TRBV5-1	TRBJ2-5	NA	TRBD2	16	CASSLTGTSGPETQYF	TGCGCCAGCAGCCTCACTGGGACTAGCGGTCCAGAGACCCAGTACTTC
TRBV3-1/TRBV3-2	TRBJ1-2	NA	TRBD1	14	CASSQTGQGNGYTF	TGTGCCAGCAGCCAAACGGGACAGGGGAATGGCTACACCTTC
TRBV7-3	TRBJ2-7	NA	TRBD1	11	CASSPGTGLYF	TGTGCCAGCAGCCCAGGGACAGGGCTGTACTTC
TRBV7-6	TRBJ1-6	NA	TRBD1	16	CASSRERTGGSSPLHF	TGTGCCAGCAGCCGAGAACGGACAGGGGGTAGTTCACCCCTCCACTTT
TRBV6-1	TRBJ1-4	NA	NA	15	CASSEGTLGREKLFF	TGTGCCAGCAGTGAAGGGACCCTTGGCCGGGAAAAACTGTTTTTT